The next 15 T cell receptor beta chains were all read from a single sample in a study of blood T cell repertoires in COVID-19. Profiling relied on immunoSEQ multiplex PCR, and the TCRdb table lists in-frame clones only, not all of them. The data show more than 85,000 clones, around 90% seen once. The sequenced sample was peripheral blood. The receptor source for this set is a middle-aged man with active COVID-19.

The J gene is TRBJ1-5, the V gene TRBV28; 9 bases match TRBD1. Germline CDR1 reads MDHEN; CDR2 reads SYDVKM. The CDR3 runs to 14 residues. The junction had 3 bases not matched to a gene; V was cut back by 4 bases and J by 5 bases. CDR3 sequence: CASSSGQGYQPQHF. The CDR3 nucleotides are TGTGCCAGCAGTTCCGGACAGGGGTATCAGCCCCAGCATTTT.

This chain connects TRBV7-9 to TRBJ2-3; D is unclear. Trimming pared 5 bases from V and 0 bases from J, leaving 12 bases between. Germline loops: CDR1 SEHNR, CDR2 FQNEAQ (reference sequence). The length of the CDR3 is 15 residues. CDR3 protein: CASSQPLTSTDTQYF. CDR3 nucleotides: TGTGCCAGCAGCCAACCTTTAACTAGCACAGATACGCAGTATTTT.

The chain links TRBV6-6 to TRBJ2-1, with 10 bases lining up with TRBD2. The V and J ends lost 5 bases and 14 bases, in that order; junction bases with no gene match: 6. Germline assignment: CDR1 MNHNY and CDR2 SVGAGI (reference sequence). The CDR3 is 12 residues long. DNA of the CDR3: TGTGCCAGCAGTGAGACCCTAGCGGGGGAGTTCTTC. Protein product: CASSETLAGEFF.

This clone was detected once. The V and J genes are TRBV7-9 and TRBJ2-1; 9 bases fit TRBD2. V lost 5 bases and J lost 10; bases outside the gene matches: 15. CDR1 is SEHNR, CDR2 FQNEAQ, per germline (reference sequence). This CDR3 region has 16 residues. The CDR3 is CASSPSWASGAREQFF. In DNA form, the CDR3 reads TGTGCCAGCAGCCCTTCGTGGGCTAGCGGGGCGAGGGAGCAGTTCTTC.

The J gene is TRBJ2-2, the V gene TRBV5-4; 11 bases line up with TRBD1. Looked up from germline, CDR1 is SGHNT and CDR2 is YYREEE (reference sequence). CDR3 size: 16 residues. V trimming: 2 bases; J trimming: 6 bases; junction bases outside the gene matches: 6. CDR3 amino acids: CASSLTGTGGPGELFF. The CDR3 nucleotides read TGTGCCAGCAGCTTAACCGGGACAGGGGGTCCCGGGGAGCTGTTTTTT.

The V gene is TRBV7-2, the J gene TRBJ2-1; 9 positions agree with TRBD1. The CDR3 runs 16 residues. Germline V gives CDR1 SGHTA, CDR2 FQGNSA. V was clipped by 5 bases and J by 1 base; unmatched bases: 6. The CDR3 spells CASSPVGTGSYNEQFF. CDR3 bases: TGTGCCAGCAGCCCCGTCGGGACAGGGTCCTACAATGAGCAGTTCTTC. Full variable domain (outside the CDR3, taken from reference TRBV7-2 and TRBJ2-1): GAGVSQSPSNKVTEKGKDVELRCDPISGHTALYWYRQSLGQGLEFLIYFQGNSAPDKSGLPSDRFSAERTGGSVSTLTIQRTQQEDSAVYLCASSPVGTGSYNEQFFGPGTRLTVL.

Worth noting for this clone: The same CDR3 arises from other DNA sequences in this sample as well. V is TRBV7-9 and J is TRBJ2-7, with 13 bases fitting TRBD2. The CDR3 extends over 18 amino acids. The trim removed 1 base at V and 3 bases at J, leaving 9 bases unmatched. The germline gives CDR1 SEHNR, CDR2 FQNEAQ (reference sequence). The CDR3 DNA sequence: TGTGCCAGCAGCTTAGGTGGACTAGCGGGGGAGAAGGGCTACGAGCAGTACTTC. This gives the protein CASSLGGLAGEKGYEQYF.

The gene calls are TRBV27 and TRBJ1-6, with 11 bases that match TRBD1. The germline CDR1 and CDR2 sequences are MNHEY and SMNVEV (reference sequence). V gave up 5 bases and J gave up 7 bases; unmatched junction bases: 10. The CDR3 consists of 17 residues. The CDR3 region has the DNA TGTGCCAGCAGTCCATCGACCGGGACAGGGGGGAATTCACCCCTCCACTTT. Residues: CASSPSTGTGGNSPLHF.

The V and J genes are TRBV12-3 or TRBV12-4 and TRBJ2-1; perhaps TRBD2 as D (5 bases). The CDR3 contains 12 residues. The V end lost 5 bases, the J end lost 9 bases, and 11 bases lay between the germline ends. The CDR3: CASSGGRIEQFF. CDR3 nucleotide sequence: TGTGCCAGCAGTGGAGGTCGGATTGAGCAGTTCTTC.

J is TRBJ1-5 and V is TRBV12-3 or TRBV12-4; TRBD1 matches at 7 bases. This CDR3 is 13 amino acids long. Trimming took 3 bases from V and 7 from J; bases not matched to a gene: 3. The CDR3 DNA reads TGTGCCAGCAGTTTTCAGGGGGGACAGCCCCAGCATTTT. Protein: CASSFQGGQPQHF.

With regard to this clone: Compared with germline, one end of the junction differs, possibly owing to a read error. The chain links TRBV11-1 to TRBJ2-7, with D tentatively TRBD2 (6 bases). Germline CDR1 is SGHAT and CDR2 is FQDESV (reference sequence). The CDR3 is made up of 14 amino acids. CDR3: CASSNPGGTYQQYF. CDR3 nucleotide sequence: TGTGCCAGCAGCAACCCCGGGGGTACCTACCAGCAGTACTTC.

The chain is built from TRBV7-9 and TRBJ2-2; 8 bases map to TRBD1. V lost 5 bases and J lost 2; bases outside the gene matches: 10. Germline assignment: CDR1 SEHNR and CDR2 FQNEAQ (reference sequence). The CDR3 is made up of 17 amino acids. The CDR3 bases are TGTGCCAGCAGCCGAGATTCGGACAGGGCAAACACCGGGGAGCTGTTTTTT. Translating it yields CASSRDSDRANTGELFF.

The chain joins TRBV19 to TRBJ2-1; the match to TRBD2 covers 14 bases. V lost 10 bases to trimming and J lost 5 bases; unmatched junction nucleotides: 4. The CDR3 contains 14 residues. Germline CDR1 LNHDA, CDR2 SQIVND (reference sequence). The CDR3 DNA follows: TGTGCCAATACGACTAGCGGGGGGGACAATGAGCAGTTCTTC. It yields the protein CANTTSGGDNEQFF.

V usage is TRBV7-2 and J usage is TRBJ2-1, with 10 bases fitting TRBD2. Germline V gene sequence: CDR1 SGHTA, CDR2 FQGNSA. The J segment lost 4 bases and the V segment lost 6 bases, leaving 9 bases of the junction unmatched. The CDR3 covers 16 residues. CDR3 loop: CASRQSGGAGYNEQFF. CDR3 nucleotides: TGTGCCAGCAGACAAAGCGGGGGGGCCGGTTACAATGAGCAGTTCTTC.

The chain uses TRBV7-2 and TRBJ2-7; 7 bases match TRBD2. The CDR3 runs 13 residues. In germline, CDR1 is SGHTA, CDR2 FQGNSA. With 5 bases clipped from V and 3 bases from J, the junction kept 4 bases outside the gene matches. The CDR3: CASSPAGDYEQYF. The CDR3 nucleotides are TGTGCCAGCAGCCCGGCGGGGGACTACGAGCAGTACTTC.